Below are 23 T cell receptor beta chains sequenced from a single sample in a study of shared clonotypes between healthy human individuals. The repertoire was sequenced with immunoSEQ multiplex PCR; TCRdb's copy has only in-frame clones and lacks some. The sample contains some 1.4 million clones, 96% of which appear only once. The source material was naive CD4+ T cells sorted from blood. The subset here: CD45RA+ positively selected. The receptors derive from a young man in good health.

The V gene is TRBV29-1, the J gene TRBJ1-1; D remains ambiguous. Germline V gives CDR1 SQVTM, CDR2 ANQGSEA. The CDR3 length is 11 residues. The germline V and J ends were trimmed by 7 bases and 8 bases, with 14 bases remaining between them. The CDR3 DNA reads as TGCAGCGCCTCACAGAGCACCGAAGCTTTCTTT. It specifies CSASQSTEAFF. Full variable domain (outside the CDR3, taken from reference TRBV29-1 and TRBJ1-1): SAVISQKPSRDICQRGTSLTIQCQVDSQVTMMFWYRQQPGQSLTLIATANQGSEATYESGFVIDKFPISRPNLTFSTLTVSNMSPEDSSIYLCSASQSTEAFFGQGTRLTVV.

With regard to this clone: Other DNA sequences in this sample translate to the same CDR3. This rearrangement joins TRBV7-9 to TRBJ2-1; D possibly corresponds to TRBD2 (5 bases). Germline values: CDR1 SEHNR, CDR2 FQNEAQ (reference sequence). V lost 6 bases and J lost 4, with 10 bases in between. The CDR3 consists of 13 residues. The CDR3 reads CASSSTTYNEQFF. In DNA form, the CDR3 reads TGTGCCAGCAGTTCGACTACGTACAATGAGCAGTTCTTC.

This rearrangement joins TRBV5-1 to TRBJ2-3; 9 bases line up with TRBD2. Per the germline V gene, CDR1 is SGHRS and CDR2 is YFSETQ. The CDR3 is 16 amino acids. The V and J ends lost 0 bases and 3 bases, in that order; junction bases with no gene match: 5. CDR3 DNA: TGCGCCAGCAGCTTGGAAGCGGGAGGAAGGACAGATACGCAGTATTTT. Protein product: CASSLEAGGRTDTQYF.

This sequence joins TRBV18 and TRBJ2-1; 11 positions agree with TRBD2. Germline CDR1 is KGHSH and CDR2 is LQKENI. This CDR3 is 14 amino acids long. The V and J ends lost 8 bases and 8 bases, in that order; junction bases with no gene match: 8. The CDR3 region has the DNA TGTGCCAGCACGAGACTAGCGGGAAAATATGAGCAGTTCTTC. Amino acid sequence: CASTRLAGKYEQFF.

The V gene is TRBV28, the J gene TRBJ2-7; D not resolved. Per germline, CDR1 MDHEN and CDR2 SYDVKM. V lost 10 bases to trimming and J lost 0 bases, with 7 bases between them. CDR3 length: 11 amino acids. The CDR3: CATTISYEQYF. DNA of the CDR3: TGTGCCACCACCATCTCCTACGAGCAGTACTTC. The full variable domain, completed using reference TRBV28 and TRBJ2-7, is DVKVTQSSRYLVKRTGEKVFLECVQDMDHENMFWYRQDPGLGLRLIYFSYDVKMKEKGDIPEGYSVSREKKERFSLILESASTNQTSMYLCATTISYEQYFGPGTRLTVT.

The chain carries TRBV11-3 and TRBJ2-1, with D possibly being TRBD2 (5 bases). Germline CDR1 and CDR2: SGHNT and YENEEA. The CDR3 runs 12 residues. Trimming removed 5 bases at V and 9 bases at J, with 11 bases between. CDR3 coding DNA: TGTGCCAGCAGCGGGAGTGACCCTGAGCAGTTCTTC. Encoded protein: CASSGSDPEQFF.

The V and J genes are TRBV10-1 and TRBJ1-3; D ambiguous. Trimming left V 6 bases short and J 12 bases short, with 18 bases between. Per germline, CDR1 WNHNN and CDR2 SYGVQD (reference sequence). The length of the CDR3 is 13 residues. The CDR3 coding sequence is TGCGCCAGCAGCATGGACTCTGGAAAAGGCATATATTTT. The encoded protein is CASSMDSGKGIYF.

This clone has only a few counts. The chain recombines TRBV10-1 with TRBJ2-2; 7 positions match TRBD2. The CDR3 totals 15 residues. Trimming at V came to 10 bases and at J to 5 bases, leaving 13 bases not matched to a gene. The germline CDR1 and CDR2 sequences are WNHNN and SYGVQD (reference sequence). CDR3 protein: CATSLAVPGTGELFF. CDR3 DNA: TGCGCCACATCCCTAGCGGTTCCGGGGACCGGGGAGCTGTTTTTT.

This clone has only one observation. This sequence joins TRBV7-9 and TRBJ2-3; D is ambiguous. CDR3 size: 12 residues. The germline gives CDR1 SEHNR, CDR2 FQNEAQ (reference sequence). Trimming stripped 4 bases from V and 2 bases from J, with 4 bases between. The CDR3 loop reads CASSSYTDTQYF. DNA of the CDR3: TGTGCCAGCAGCTCGTACACAGATACGCAGTATTTT.

This chain joins TRBV7-3 and TRBJ1-5, with D unclear. With 4 bases removed from V and 0 bases from J, the gap between germline ends came to 19 bases. The CDR3 has 18 amino acids. CDR1 is SGHTA, CDR2 FQGTGA, per germline. The CDR3 protein is CASSSQKLMTYSNQPQHF. In nucleotides, the CDR3 is TGTGCCAGCAGCTCCCAGAAACTTATGACTTATAGCAATCAGCCCCAGCATTTT.

This chain links TRBV6-5 with TRBJ2-5; D gene unclear. The CDR3 spans 13 residues. The germline V gene has CDR1 MNHEY and CDR2 SVGAGI. Trimming shortened V by 2 bases and J by 6 bases, and 10 bases separated the two germline ends. This CDR3 reads CASSYPDQKTQYF. DNA for the CDR3: TGTGCCAGCAGTTACCCGGACCAGAAGACCCAGTACTTC.

The chain employs TRBV5-1 and TRBJ2-7; D tentatively reads TRBD1 or TRBD2 (5 bases each). The CDR3 is made up of 15 amino acids. Germline values: CDR1 SGHRS, CDR2 YFSETQ. The V end was cut by 0 bases, the J end by 5 bases, with 15 bases between. In DNA, the CDR3 is TGCGCCAGCAGCTTGGACGGGGCAGGTCCCAACGAGCAGTACTTC. It specifies CASSLDGAGPNEQYF.

The V gene is TRBV28, the J gene TRBJ2-7; D is unclear. Germline CDR1 MDHEN, CDR2 SYDVKM. The ends were cut back, 5 bases at V and 6 bases at J, with 17 bases in the middle. The CDR3 has 14 amino acids. CDR3 nucleotides: TGTGCCAGCAGTCCCGGACCCCCCACGCTCGAGCAGTACTTC. Translated, it gives CASSPGPPTLEQYF.

This sequence joins TRBV4-1 and TRBJ1-2; D not resolved. Germline assignment: CDR1 MGHRA and CDR2 YSYEKL. V was trimmed by 0 bases and J by 4 bases, leaving 12 bases between them. The CDR3 sequence is 15 residues long. The CDR3 loop reads CASSQDLVGSYGYTF. The DNA for the CDR3 is TGCGCCAGCAGCCAAGATTTGGTGGGGAGCTATGGCTACACCTTC.

V gene TRBV18 combines with J gene TRBJ1-1; no firm D call. Germline CDR1 and CDR2: KGHSH and LQKENI. V was pared by 8 bases and J by 7 bases, with 14 bases between. This CDR3 spans 12 amino acids. This CDR3 reads CASARLGVEAFF. The CDR3 DNA is TGTGCCAGCGCCAGATTGGGTGTTGAAGCTTTCTTT.

The genes are TRBV5-4 and TRBJ2-7; perhaps TRBD1 as D (5 bases). The V and J ends lost 1 base and 2 bases respectively, with 10 bases between them. Germline V lookup: CDR1 SGHNT, CDR2 YYREEE (reference sequence). This CDR3 comprises 14 residues. DNA for the CDR3: TGTGCCAGCAGCTTGCCAATGACAGCCTACGAGCAGTACTTC. Protein: CASSLPMTAYEQYF.

The chain has TRBV2 and TRBJ1-5; 7 nucleotides match TRBD1. J lost 6 bases, V lost 5 bases, and 1 base had no gene match. The germline CDR1 and CDR2 sequences are SNHLY and FYNNEI. The CDR3 covers 12 residues. The CDR3 region has the DNA TGTGCCAGCAGTAACAGGGGTCAGCCCCAGCATTTT. It encodes CASSNRGQPQHF.

The CDR3 is CASSLIGSGRGFEQYF. CDR3 sequence (DNA): TGTGCCAGCAGCTTAATTGGGTCAGGCAGGGGGTTCGAGCAGTACTTC. The chain is built from TRBV7-9 and TRBJ2-7; 7 bases line up with TRBD1. Germline V gives CDR1 SEHNR, CDR2 FQNEAQ (reference sequence). V trimming: 2 bases; J trimming: 6 bases; junction bases outside the gene matches: 13. There are 16 residues in the CDR3. Filled out from reference TRBV7-9 and TRBJ2-7, the complete variable domain reads DTGVSQNPRHKITKRGQNVTFRCDPISEHNRLYWYRQTLGQGPEFLTYFQNEAQLEKSRLLSDRFSAERPKGSFSTLEIQRTEQGDSAMYLCASSLIGSGRGFEQYFGPGTRLTVT.

The chain joins TRBV28 to TRBJ1-5, with TRBD1 matching 10 bases. The germline CDR1 and CDR2 sequences are MDHEN and SYDVKM. The CDR3 is 15 residues long. Losses at the gene ends were 7 bases for V and 5 bases for J; bases not matched to a gene: 8. The CDR3 coding sequence is TGTGCCAGCACCAAATCGACAGGGGGCGATCAGCCCCAGCATTTT. Protein sequence: CASTKSTGGDQPQHF.

The gene calls are TRBV18 and TRBJ2-2; 8 nucleotides agree with TRBD2. The V gene end was trimmed by 1 base and the J gene end by 3 bases; junction bases not matched to a gene: 10. The CDR3 spans 18 residues. Germline V gene data show CDR1 as KGHSH and CDR2 as LQKENI. The CDR3 loop reads CASSPRTAGAVDTGELFF. In DNA, the CDR3 is TGTGCCAGCTCACCACGGACAGCGGGAGCAGTAGACACCGGGGAGCTGTTTTTT.

The CDR3 protein is CASSPSGLEETQYF. The CDR3 nucleotides are TGCGCCAGCAGCCCCAGCGGTCTGGAAGAGACCCAGTACTTC. The chain is built from TRBV5-1 and TRBJ2-5; a weak D match, TRBD2 (5 bases). There are 14 residues in the CDR3. Trimming left V 4 bases short and J 3 bases short, with 13 bases between. Germline CDR1 is SGHRS and CDR2 is YFSETQ. The complete variable domain, with remaining parts taken from reference TRBV5-1 and TRBJ2-5, reads KAGVTQTPRYLIKTRGQQVTLSCSPISGHRSVSWYQQTPGQGLQFLFEYFSETQRNKGNFPGRFSGRQFSNSRSEMNVSTLELGDSALYLCASSPSGLEETQYFGPGTRLLVL.

The chain is built from TRBV9 and TRBJ2-2; D is tentatively TRBD1 or TRBD2 (5 bases each). This CDR3 region has 14 residues. V was cut by 3 bases and J by 3 bases, with 9 bases left in between. Germline lookup yields CDR1 SGDLS and CDR2 YYNGEE. For the CDR3, the DNA is TGTGCCAGCAGCGGGGACCAATACACCGGGGAGCTGTTTTTT. It is translated as CASSGDQYTGELFF.

The V and J genes are TRBV14 and TRBJ2-1, with D unclear. The CDR3 consists of 12 residues. V was shortened by 2 bases and J by 7 bases, with 6 bases between the two germline ends. Germline V gives CDR1 SGHDN, CDR2 FVKESK. DNA for the CDR3: TGTGCCAGCAGCCAACCCTGGAATGAGCAGTTCTTC. It yields the protein CASSQPWNEQFF.